This is a list of T cell receptor beta chains from one sample in a study of T-cell reconstitution after alpha-beta-depleted transplantation in children. TCRdb independently ran MiXCR on the PCR reads; one entry per CDR3 protein. The top ten hold about 38% of the sample, which has about 15,000 distinct CDR3 sequences, about 8% seen once. The sequenced sample was PBMCs, mostly from graft donor cells, obtained 60 days after TCRalphabeta/CD19-depleted stem cell transplant. These receptors all stem from a boy under two years old who had a stem cell transplant for Wiskott-Aldrich syndrome, so the T cells may come from the graft donor. Each CDR3 is given with its conserved first and last residue. The order of the fields is D gene, J gene, clone size, V gene, CDR3 DNA, CDR3 protein. A D gene is named only where the DNA matches it firmly. The size of a clone is reported for some rows only, either as once, few or many, or as a class for expanded clones.

-	TRBJ1-1	-	TRBV20-1	TGCAGTGCTACCCGGCGGGGTGACACTGAAGCTTTCTTT	CSATRRGDTEAFF
-	TRBJ1-6	-	TRBV20-1	TGCAGTGCCCCACCCCGAGGTAGTGGCTCACCCCTCCACTTT	CSAPPRGSGSPLHF
TRBD1	TRBJ2-7	many	TRBV6-2/TRBV6-3	TGTGCCAGCAGTTACTCTACTCGCCGGGGACAGGGTTTTGGCGAGCAGTACTTC	CASSYSTRRGQGFGEQYF
-	TRBJ2-7	many	TRBV5-1	TGCGCCAGCAGCACCGACGGACGGTCCTACGAGCAGTACTTC	CASSTDGRSYEQYF
-	TRBJ2-5	-	TRBV20-1	TGCAGTGCCAGACCGACACCCGCGGAGGAGACCCAGTACTTC	CSARPTPAEETQYF
-	TRBJ2-7	-	TRBV10-3	TGTGCCATCAGCTGCGGGCTGGAACTCTACGAGCAGTACTTC	CAISCGLELYEQYF
TRBD2	TRBJ2-5	few	TRBV20-1	TGCAGCTTACGACTAGCTCAAGAGACCCAGTACTTC	CSLRLAQETQYF
-	TRBJ2-6	-	TRBV15	TGTGCCACCAGCAGAGATAAAGGCAGGCCGTATTACTCTGGGGCCAACGTCCTGACTTTC	CATSRDKGRPYYSGANVLTF
TRBD2	TRBJ2-3	many	TRBV5-1	TGCGCCAGCAGCTGGGGGATGGCGGGAGTCGCAGATACGCAGTATTTT	CASSWGMAGVADTQYF
-	TRBJ2-7	medium-sized	TRBV7-2	TGTGCCAGCAGCTTAAGGTGGCAGACCTACGAGCAGTACTTC	CASSLRWQTYEQYF
TRBD1	TRBJ2-1	many	TRBV6-2/TRBV6-3	TGTGCCAGCAGCCGACAGTGGGGGACAGGGTCGGTTGAGCAGTTCTTC	CASSRQWGTGSVEQFF
TRBD1	TRBJ2-1	many	TRBV29-1	TGCAGCGTTTTGACAGGGGGAGGAGGTGAGCAGTTCTTC	CSVLTGGGGEQFF
TRBD2	TRBJ2-2	many	TRBV29-1	TGCAGCGTTGATACGGGAGGGTTGTCCGGGGAGCTGTTTTTT	CSVDTGGLSGELFF
TRBD1	TRBJ1-1	many	TRBV9	TGTGCCAGCAGCCGCCGGACAGGCACTGAAGCTTTCTTT	CASSRRTGTEAFF
-	TRBJ2-1	many	TRBV5-1	TGCGCCAGCAGCAGGGACTCGGAGTACAATGAGCAGTTCTTC	CASSRDSEYNEQFF
-	TRBJ2-2	-	TRBV6-9	TGTGGCACCAGTTATCTCGGCCCCGGGGAGCTGTTTTTT	CGTSYLGPGELFF
-	TRBJ1-3	many	TRBV7-9	TGTGCCAGCAGCTTAGCTGGGACTGGAAACACCATATATTTT	CASSLAGTGNTIYF
-	TRBJ2-5	many	TRBV12-3/TRBV12-4	TGTGCCAGCAGTTTAGTCGGGTTAAGGGAGACCCAGTACTTC	CASSLVGLRETQYF
-	TRBJ2-7	many	TRBV5-5	TGTGCCAGCAGCAAAACCGGGACCGAAATAAACGAGCAGTACTTC	CASSKTGTEINEQYF
-	TRBJ2-2	medium-sized	TRBV7-9	TGTGCCAGCAGCCGCGGGAACACCGGGGAGCTGTTTTTT	CASSRGNTGELFF
TRBD1	TRBJ2-1	few	TRBV7-9	TGTGCCAGCAGCCCCGGGACAGGCACTTACAATGAGCAGTTCTTC	CASSPGTGTYNEQFF
-	TRBJ2-3	many	TRBV5-1	TGCGCCAGCAGCATGGGAACGGACAACCCCACAGATACGCAGTATTTT	CASSMGTDNPTDTQYF
-	TRBJ1-5	few	TRBV20-1	TGCAGTGCCTCGAGGGGGGCCAATCAGCCCCAGCATTTT	CSASRGANQPQHF